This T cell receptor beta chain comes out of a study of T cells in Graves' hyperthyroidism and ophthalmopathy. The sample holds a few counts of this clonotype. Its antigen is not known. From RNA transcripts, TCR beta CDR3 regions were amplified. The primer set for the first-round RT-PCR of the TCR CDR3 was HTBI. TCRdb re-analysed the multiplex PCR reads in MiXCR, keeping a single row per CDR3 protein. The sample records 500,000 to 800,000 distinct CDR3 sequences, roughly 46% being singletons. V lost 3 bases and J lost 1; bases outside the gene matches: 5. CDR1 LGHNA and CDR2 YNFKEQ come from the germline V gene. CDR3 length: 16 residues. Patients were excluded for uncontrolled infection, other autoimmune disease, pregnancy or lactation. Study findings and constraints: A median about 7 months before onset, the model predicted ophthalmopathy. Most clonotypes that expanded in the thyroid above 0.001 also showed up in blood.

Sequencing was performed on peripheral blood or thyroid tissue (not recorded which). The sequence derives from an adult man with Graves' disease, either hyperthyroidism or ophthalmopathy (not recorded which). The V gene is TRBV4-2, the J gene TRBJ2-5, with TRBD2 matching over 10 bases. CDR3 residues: CASSHGIAGGQETQYF. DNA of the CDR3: TGTGCCAGCAGCCATGGTATAGCGGGGGGCCAAGAGACCCAGTACTTC.